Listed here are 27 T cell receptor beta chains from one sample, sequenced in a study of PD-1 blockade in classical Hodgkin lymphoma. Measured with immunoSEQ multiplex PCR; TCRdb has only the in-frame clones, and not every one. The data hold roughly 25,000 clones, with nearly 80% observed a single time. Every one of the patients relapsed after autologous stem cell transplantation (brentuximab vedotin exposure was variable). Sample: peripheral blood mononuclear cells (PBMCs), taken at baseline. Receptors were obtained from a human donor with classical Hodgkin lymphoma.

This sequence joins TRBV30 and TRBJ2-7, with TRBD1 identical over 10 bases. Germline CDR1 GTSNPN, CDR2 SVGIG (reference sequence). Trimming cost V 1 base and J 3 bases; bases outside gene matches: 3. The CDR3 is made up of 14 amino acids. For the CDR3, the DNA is TGTGCCTGGAGTGCGGACAGGGGGAACTACGAGCAGTACTTC. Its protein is CAWSADRGNYEQYF.

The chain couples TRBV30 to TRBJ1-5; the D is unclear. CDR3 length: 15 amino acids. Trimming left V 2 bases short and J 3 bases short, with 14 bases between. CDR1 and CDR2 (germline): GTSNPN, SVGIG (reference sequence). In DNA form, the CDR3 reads TGTGCCTGGAGTCCTGTGGTAGGTGACAATCAGCCCCAGCATTTT. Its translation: CAWSPVVGDNQPQHF.

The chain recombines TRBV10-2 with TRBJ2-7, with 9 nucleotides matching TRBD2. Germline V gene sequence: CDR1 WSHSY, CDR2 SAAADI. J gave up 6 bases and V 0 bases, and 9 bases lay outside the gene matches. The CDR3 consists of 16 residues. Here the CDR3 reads CASSESLAGGLVEQYF. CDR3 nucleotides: TGCGCCAGCAGTGAGTCTTTGGCGGGGGGGCTAGTCGAGCAGTACTTC.

The CDR3 sequence is CASSYSARHYGYTF. In nucleotides, the CDR3 is TGTGCCAGCAGTTACTCGGCCAGGCACTATGGCTACACCTTC. V and J are TRBV6-5 and TRBJ1-2; D gene ambiguous. The CDR3 extends over 14 amino acids. Germline values: CDR1 MNHEY, CDR2 SVGAGI. Trimming removed 0 bases at V and 3 bases at J, with 8 bases between.

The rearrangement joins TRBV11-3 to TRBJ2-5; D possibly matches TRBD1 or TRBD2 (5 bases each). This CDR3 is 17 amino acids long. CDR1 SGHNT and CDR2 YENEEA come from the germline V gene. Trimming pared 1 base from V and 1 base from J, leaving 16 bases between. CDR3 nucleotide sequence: TGTGCCAGCAGCTTAGGAGGGCTAGGGGCGGCCCAAGAGACCCAGTACTTC. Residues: CASSLGGLGAAQETQYF.

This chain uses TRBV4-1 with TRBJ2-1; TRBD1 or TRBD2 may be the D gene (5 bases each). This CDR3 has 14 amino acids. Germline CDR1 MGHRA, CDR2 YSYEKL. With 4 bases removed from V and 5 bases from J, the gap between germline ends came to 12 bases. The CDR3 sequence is CASSPGRTHNEQFF. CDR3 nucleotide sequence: TGCGCCAGCAGCCCGGGACGGACTCACAATGAGCAGTTCTTC.

The CDR3 nucleotides read TGTGCCAGCAAGAGGACAGGGGCTGAGGAAAAACTGTTTTTT. Translating gives CASKRTGAEEKLFF. The rearrangement links TRBV2 to TRBJ1-4, with 9 positions matching TRBD1. Germline CDR1 is SNHLY and CDR2 is FYNNEI. The CDR3 has 14 residues. V trimming: 7 bases; J trimming: 8 bases; junction bases outside the gene matches: 8. Together with reference TRBV2 and TRBJ1-4, the CDR3 gives the full variable domain: EPEVTQTPSHQVTQMGQEVILRCVPISNHLYFYWYRQILGQKVEFLVSFYNNEISEKSEIFDDQFSVERPDGSNFTLKIRSTKLEDSAMYFCASKRTGAEEKLFFGSGTQLSVL.

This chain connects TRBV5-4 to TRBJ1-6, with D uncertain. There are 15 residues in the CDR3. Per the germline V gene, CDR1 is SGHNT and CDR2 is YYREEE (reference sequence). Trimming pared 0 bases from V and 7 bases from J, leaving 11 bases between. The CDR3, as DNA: TGTGCCAGCAGCTTGGACCGGGGAGGCAATTCACCCCTCCACTTT. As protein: CASSLDRGGNSPLHF.

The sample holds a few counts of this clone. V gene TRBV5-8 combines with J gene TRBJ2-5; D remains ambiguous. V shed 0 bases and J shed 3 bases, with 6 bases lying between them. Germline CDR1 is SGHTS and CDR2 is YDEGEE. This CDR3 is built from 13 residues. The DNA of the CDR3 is TGTGCCAGCAGCTTGGGTAGGAAAGAGACCCAGTACTTC. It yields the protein CASSLGRKETQYF.

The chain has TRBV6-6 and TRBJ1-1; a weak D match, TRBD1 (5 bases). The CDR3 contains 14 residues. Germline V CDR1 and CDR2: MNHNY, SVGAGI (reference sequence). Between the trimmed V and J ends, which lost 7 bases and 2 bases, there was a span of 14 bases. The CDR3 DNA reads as TGTGCCAGCACCCAGGGCGGGGGAAACACTGAAGCTTTCTTT. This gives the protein CASTQGGGNTEAFF.

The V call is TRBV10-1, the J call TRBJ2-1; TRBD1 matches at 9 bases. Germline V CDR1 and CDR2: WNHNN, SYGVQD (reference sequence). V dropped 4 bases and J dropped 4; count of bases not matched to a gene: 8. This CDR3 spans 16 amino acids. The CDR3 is CASSGSPGQGYNEQFF. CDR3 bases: TGCGCCAGCAGTGGATCCCCGGGACAGGGTTACAATGAGCAGTTCTTC.

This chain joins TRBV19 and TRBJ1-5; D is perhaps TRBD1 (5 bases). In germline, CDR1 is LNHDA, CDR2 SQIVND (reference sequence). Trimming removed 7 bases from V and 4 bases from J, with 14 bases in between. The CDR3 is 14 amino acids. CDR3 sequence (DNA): TGTGCCAGTACCCCGGGTGGGGGAAATCAGCCCCAGCATTTT. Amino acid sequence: CASTPGGGNQPQHF.

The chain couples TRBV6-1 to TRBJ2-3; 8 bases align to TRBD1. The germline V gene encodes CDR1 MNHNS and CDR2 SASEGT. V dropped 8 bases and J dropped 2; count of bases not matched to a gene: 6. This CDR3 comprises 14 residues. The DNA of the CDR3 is TGTGCCAGCGACAGGGGACTTTACACAGATACGCAGTATTTT. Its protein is CASDRGLYTDTQYF.

The CDR3 reads CASSLTLPGAQETQYF. CDR3 DNA sequence: TGTGCCAGCAGCTTGACACTCCCTGGCGCCCAAGAGACCCAGTACTTC. The rearrangement uses TRBV5-8 and TRBJ2-5; D is unresolved. The CDR3 length is 16 residues. The germline CDR1 and CDR2 sequences are SGHTS and YDEGEE. Trimming pared 1 base from V and 1 base from J, leaving 14 bases between.

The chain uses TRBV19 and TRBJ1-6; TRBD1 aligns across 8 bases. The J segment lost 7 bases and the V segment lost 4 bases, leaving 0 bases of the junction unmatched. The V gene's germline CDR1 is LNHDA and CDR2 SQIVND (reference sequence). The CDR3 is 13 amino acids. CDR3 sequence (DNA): TGTGCCAGTAGTAACAGGGGGAATTCACCCCTCCACTTT. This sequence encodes CASSNRGNSPLHF.

CDR3 protein: CASSESLGNQPQHF. CDR3 nucleotides: TGTGCCAGCAGTGAATCTCTGGGCAATCAGCCCCAGCATTTT. This chain links TRBV25-1 with TRBJ1-5; no definite D call. V was trimmed by 1 base and J by 2 bases, leaving 6 bases between them. This CDR3 spans 14 amino acids. The germline gives CDR1 MGHDK, CDR2 SYGVNS.

CDR3 region: CASSPGQGLAGNTIYF. Written as DNA, the CDR3 is TGCGCCAGCAGCCCAGGACAGGGACTAGCTGGAAACACCATATATTTT. The chain recombines TRBV5-1 with TRBJ1-3; 8 bases map to TRBD1. V dropped 4 bases and J dropped 2; count of bases not matched to a gene: 8. Germline loops: CDR1 SGHRS, CDR2 YFSETQ. This CDR3 region has 16 residues.

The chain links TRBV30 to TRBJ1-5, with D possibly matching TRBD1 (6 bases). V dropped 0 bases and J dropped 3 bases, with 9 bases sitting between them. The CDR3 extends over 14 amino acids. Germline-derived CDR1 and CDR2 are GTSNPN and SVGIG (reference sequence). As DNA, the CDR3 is TGTGCCTGGAGTGTCGGACAGCTCAATCAGCCCCAGCATTTT. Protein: CAWSVGQLNQPQHF.

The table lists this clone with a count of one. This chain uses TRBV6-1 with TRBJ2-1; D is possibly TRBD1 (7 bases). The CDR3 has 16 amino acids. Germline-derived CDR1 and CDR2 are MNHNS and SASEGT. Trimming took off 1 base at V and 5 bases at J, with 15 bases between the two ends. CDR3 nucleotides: TGTGCCAGCAGTGAAGTTCTAGCAGGGGGGAACAATGAGCAGTTCTTC. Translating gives CASSEVLAGGNNEQFF.

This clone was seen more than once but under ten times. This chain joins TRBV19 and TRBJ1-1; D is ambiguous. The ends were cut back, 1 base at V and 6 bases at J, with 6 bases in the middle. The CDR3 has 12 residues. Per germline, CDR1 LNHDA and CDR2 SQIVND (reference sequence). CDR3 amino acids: CASSIVGAEAFF. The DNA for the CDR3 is TGTGCCAGTAGTATAGTAGGAGCTGAAGCTTTCTTT.

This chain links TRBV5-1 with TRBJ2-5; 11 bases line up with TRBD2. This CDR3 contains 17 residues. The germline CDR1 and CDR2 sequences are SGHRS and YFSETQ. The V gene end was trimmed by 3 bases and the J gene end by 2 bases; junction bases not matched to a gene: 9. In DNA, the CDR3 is TGCGCCAGCAGCTGGAGGCTAGCGGGGGGCCCTCAAGAGACCCAGTACTTC. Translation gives CASSWRLAGGPQETQYF.

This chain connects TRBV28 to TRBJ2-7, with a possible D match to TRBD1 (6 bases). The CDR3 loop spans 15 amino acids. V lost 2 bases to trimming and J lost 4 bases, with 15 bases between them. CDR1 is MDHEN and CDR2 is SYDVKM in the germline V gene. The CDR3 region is CASSLGLGGHYEQYF. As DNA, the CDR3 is TGTGCCAGCAGTTTAGGACTTGGGGGACATTACGAGCAGTACTTC. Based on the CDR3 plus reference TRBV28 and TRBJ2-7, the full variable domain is DVKVTQSSRYLVKRTGEKVFLECVQDMDHENMFWYRQDPGLGLRLIYFSYDVKMKEKGDIPEGYSVSREKKERFSLILESASTNQTSMYLCASSLGLGGHYEQYFGPGTRLTVT.

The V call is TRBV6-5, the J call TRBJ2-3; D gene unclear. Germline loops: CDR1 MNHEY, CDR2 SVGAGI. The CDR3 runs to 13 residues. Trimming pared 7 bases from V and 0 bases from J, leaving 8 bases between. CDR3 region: CASIEASTDTQYF. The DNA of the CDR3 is TGTGCCAGCATAGAAGCTAGCACAGATACGCAGTATTTT.

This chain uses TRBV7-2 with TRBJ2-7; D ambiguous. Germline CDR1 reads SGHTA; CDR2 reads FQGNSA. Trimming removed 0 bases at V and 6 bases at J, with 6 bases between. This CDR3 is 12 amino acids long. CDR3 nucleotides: TGTGCCAGCAGCTTAGCAGGTACCGAGCAGTACTTC. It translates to CASSLAGTEQYF.

The chain's CDR3 is CSVLAHQGARQGYTF. CDR3 bases: TGCAGCGTTCTTGCCCATCAGGGGGCAAGGCAGGGCTACACCTTC. The chain is built from TRBV29-1 and TRBJ1-2; 8 bases map to TRBD1. CDR3 length equals 15 residues. Trimming at V came to 5 bases and at J to 8 bases, leaving 16 bases not matched to a gene. Germline CDR1 and CDR2: SQVTM and ANQGSEA. Looking up the rest from reference TRBV29-1 and TRBJ1-2 gives the full variable domain: SAVISQKPSRDICQRGTSLTIQCQVDSQVTMMFWYRQQPGQSLTLIATANQGSEATYESGFVIDKFPISRPNLTFSTLTVSNMSPEDSSIYLCSVLAHQGARQGYTFGSGTRLTVV.

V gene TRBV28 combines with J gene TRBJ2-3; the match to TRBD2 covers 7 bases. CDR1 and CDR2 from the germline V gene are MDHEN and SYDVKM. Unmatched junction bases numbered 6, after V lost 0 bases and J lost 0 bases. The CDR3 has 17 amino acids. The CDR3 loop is CASSLWAAGDSTDTQYF. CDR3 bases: TGTGCCAGCAGTTTATGGGCGGCGGGGGATAGCACAGATACGCAGTATTTT.

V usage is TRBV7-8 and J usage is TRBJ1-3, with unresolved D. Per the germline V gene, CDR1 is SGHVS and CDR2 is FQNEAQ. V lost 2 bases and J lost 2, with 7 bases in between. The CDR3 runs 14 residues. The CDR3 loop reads CASSLTRTGNTIYF. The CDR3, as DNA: TGTGCCAGCAGCTTAACAAGGACTGGAAACACCATATATTTT. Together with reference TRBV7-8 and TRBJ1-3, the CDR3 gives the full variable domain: GAGVSQSPRYKVAKRGQDVALRCDPISGHVSLFWYQQALGQGPEFLTYFQNEAQLDKSGLPSDRFFAERPEGSVSTLKIQRTQQEDSAVYLCASSLTRTGNTIYFGEGSWLTVV.